This T cell receptor (beta chain) comes out of a study of Tregs in tolerant kidney transplant recipients. Overall study results and limits: Findings come from small patient numbers and require larger validation.

Sequenced by immunoSEQ multiplex PCR; TCRdb stores in-frame clones only, minus some. The sample data list about 23,000 clones. The nonmyeloablative bone marrow transplants came from related graft donors, with transient mixed chimerism. CD4+CD25+CD127- Tregs, CD4+CD25- non-Tregs, CD4 and CD8 cells were sorted. About this clone: What it recognizes is unknown. The DNA ends 3 residues before the CDR3 does, and the rest of the CDR3 is filled in from the germline J gene.

Trimming left V 5 bases short and J 1 base short, with 12 bases between. The CDR3 has 14 residues. The specimen was CD4+ T cells from blood (PBMCs), collected 6 months after the transplant. The receptor was derived from a human patient who received a combined kidney and bone marrow transplant. Some T cells here may be from the graft donor. The chain is built from TRBV5-3 and TRBJ1-1; D possibly corresponds to TRBD1 (6 bases). TRBV5-3 belongs to the ORF category, with a function that is uncertain. CDR3 sequence: CARRSQGRNTEAFF. The part of the CDR3 DNA that was read is TGTGCCAGAAGGTCCCAGGGGAGGAACACTGAA.